This section outlines one TCR beta chain sequence together with its context. The data are from a study of shared clonotypes between healthy human individuals. The overall study: A few men and two women, aged 18 to 49, were donors.

It was across several immunoSEQ plates that each subset's genomic DNA was evenly split. The table came from immunoSEQ multiplex PCR; TCRdb's copy has only in-frame clones and leaves some out. The table records 950,000 to 1,300,000 clones, roughly 70% of them present only once. Looked up from germline, CDR1 is GTSNPN and CDR2 is SVGIG (reference sequence). V was clipped by 4 bases and J by 2 bases, with 11 bases between them. The CDR3 runs 13 residues. The chain couples TRBV30 to TRBJ1-1; D might be TRBD1 (5 bases). This TCR derives from a man younger than 30 in good health. The source material was memory CD4+ T cells sorted from blood. Subset given: CD45RA-negative fraction. The CDR3 protein is CAWNLRVNTEAFF. CDR3 DNA sequence: TGTGCCTGGAACCTCAGGGTAAACACTGAAGCTTTCTTT.